This TCR beta chain was recorded in a study of T and B cells in COVID-19 patients. Turning to the study itself: Most recovered patients had mild to moderate COVID-19 treated as outpatients. General study points: In COVID-19 patients, T cell receptor beta variable and joining gene use was reportedly strongly skewed. At recovery TRB diversity and richness exceeded healthy donors, after highly clonal active COVID-19 repertoires. There were around 2,300 TCR clusters exclusive to the recovered cohort, some 31 with low generation probability.

TRB rearrangements were amplified by multiplex PCR with BIOMED2 TRB-A/B primers. TCRdb independently ran MiXCR on the multiplex PCR reads; one entry per CDR3 protein. This table has some 13,000 distinct CDR3 sequences, less than 30% appearing once. TRB was amplified from about 250-500 ng of blood genomic DNA. Germline values: CDR1 LNHNV, CDR2 YYDKDF (reference sequence). The CDR3 contains 14 residues. With respect to this clonotype: What it recognizes is unknown. Since a much larger clone is just one base distant, this may be a read error.

This chain connects TRBV15 to TRBJ1-2; 7 nucleotides line up with TRBD1. Sequencing input: blood. This TCR came from a human donor who had recovered from COVID-19. This CDR3 reads CVTSGTGENYGYTF. CDR3 coding DNA: TGTGTCACCAGCGGCACAGGGGAGAACTATGGCTACACCTTC.